The 29 T cell receptor beta chains in this list originate from one sample, sequenced in a study of blood T cell repertoires in COVID-19. Sequencing was performed with immunoSEQ multiplex PCR; in TCRdb, only in-frame clones are kept and a portion is missing. This table has tens of thousands of clones, approximately 86% appearing once. Sequences were obtained from peripheral blood. The receptor set was obtained from a man older than 75 with active COVID-19.

The V call is TRBV5-4, the J call TRBJ1-1, with 7 bases identical to TRBD1. J lost 0 bases, V lost 4 bases, and 9 bases had no gene match. Germline loops: CDR1 SGHNT, CDR2 YYREEE (reference sequence). This CDR3 has 16 amino acids. The DNA for the CDR3 is TGTGCCAGCAGCCCCCGACAGGGTTTCTTGAACACTGAAGCTTTCTTT. Amino acid sequence: CASSPRQGFLNTEAFF.

A few counts support this clone. J is TRBJ2-7 and V is TRBV5-5; possibly TRBD1 for D (7 bases). The V gene's germline CDR1 is SGHKS and CDR2 YYEKEE (reference sequence). CDR3 length: 16 amino acids. The ends were cut back, 4 bases at V and 2 bases at J, with 19 bases in the middle. DNA of the CDR3: TGTGCCAGCAGCCGGGATCCGCGGGACAGAGCCTACGAGCAGTACTTC. Translated: CASSRDPRDRAYEQYF.

This clone was counted once. The chain is built from TRBV19 and TRBJ2-4; 10 positions match TRBD2. J was trimmed by 2 bases and V by 3 bases; bases with no gene match: 13. Germline V gene sequence: CDR1 LNHDA, CDR2 SQIVND (reference sequence). CDR3 length: 19 amino acids. CDR3 residues: CASSMAPIAGGLTKNIQYF. CDR3 DNA: TGTGCCAGTAGTATGGCCCCCATAGCGGGAGGTTTAACCAAAAACATTCAGTACTTC.

The V and J genes are TRBV7-2 and TRBJ2-7; no firm D call. The CDR3 extends over 13 amino acids. CDR1 and CDR2 from the germline V gene are SGHTA and FQGNSA. The germline V and J ends were trimmed by 1 base and 3 bases, with 7 bases remaining between them. CDR3 in amino acids: CASSLDQVYEQYF. The CDR3 coding sequence is TGTGCCAGCAGCTTAGACCAGGTCTACGAGCAGTACTTC.

The V gene is TRBV7-9, the J gene TRBJ1-3; D uncertain. The CDR3 runs to 15 residues. V lost 4 bases and J 0 bases, leaving 10 bases between the germline ends. The germline gives CDR1 SEHNR, CDR2 FQNEAQ (reference sequence). CDR3 loop: CASSSTTASGNTIYF. CDR3 in DNA: TGTGCCAGCAGCTCGACGACTGCCTCTGGAAACACCATATATTTT. The full variable domain, completed using reference TRBV7-9 and TRBJ1-3, is DTGVSQNPRHKITKRGQNVTFRCDPISEHNRLYWYRQTLGQGPEFLTYFQNEAQLEKSRLLSDRFSAERPKGSFSTLEIQRTEQGDSAMYLCASSSTTASGNTIYFGEGSWLTVV.

This sequence joins TRBV5-6 and TRBJ1-1; no definite D call. V lost 0 bases and J lost 5, with 5 bases in between. The CDR3 spans 12 residues. Germline loops: CDR1 SGHDT, CDR2 YYEEEE. CDR3 loop: CASSLEETEAFF. The DNA for the CDR3 is TGTGCCAGCAGCTTGGAAGAGACTGAAGCTTTCTTT. Using reference TRBV5-6 and TRBJ1-1 for the parts outside the CDR3, the full variable domain is DAGVTQSPTHLIKTRGQQVTLRCSPKSGHDTVSWYQQALGQGPQFIFQYYEEEERQRGNFPDRFSGHQFPNYSSELNVNALLLGDSALYLCASSLEETEAFFGQGTRLTVV.

The rearrangement uses TRBV5-1 and TRBJ2-3; D is unresolved. The V gene lost 3 bases and the J gene lost 0 bases, with 14 bases spanning the gap. There are 16 residues in the CDR3. In germline, CDR1 is SGHRS, CDR2 YFSETQ. The CDR3 reads CASSSKPTHSTDTQYF. For the CDR3, the DNA is TGCGCCAGCAGCTCTAAACCGACACATAGCACAGATACGCAGTATTTT.

The V gene is TRBV19, the J gene TRBJ2-1, with D possibly TRBD1 on 6 matching bases. The CDR3 consists of 14 residues. V was shortened by 6 bases and J by 0 bases, with 9 bases between the two germline ends. Germline lookup yields CDR1 LNHDA and CDR2 SQIVND (reference sequence). The CDR3 region is CASRADSSYNEQFF. For the CDR3, the DNA is TGTGCCAGTAGGGCGGACAGCTCCTACAATGAGCAGTTCTTC.

V gene TRBV7-2 combines with J gene TRBJ1-5; D is undetermined. Trimming removed 1 base from V and 6 bases from J, with 13 bases in between. The CDR3 loop spans 15 amino acids. CDR1 is SGHTA, CDR2 FQGNSA, per germline. CDR3 nucleotides: TGTGCCAGCAGCTTAGAAGTCGCCGAGGCTCAGCCCCAGCATTTT. It codes for CASSLEVAEAQPQHF.

The chain carries TRBV6-6 and TRBJ2-7; 7 bases fit TRBD2. The CDR3 is 15 residues long. Germline CDR1 is MNHNY and CDR2 is SVGAGI (reference sequence). V lost 2 bases, J lost 0 bases, and 4 bases stayed unmatched. CDR3 amino acids: CASSYPRGSSYEQYF. CDR3 nucleotides: TGTGCCAGCAGTTACCCTCGCGGGAGCTCCTACGAGCAGTACTTC.

The chain employs TRBV11-1 and TRBJ2-3; no firm D call. With 5 bases removed from V and 0 bases from J, the gap between germline ends came to 12 bases. The CDR3 extends over 15 amino acids. Per germline, CDR1 SGHAT and CDR2 FQDESV (reference sequence). The CDR3 DNA is TGTGCCAGCAGCGTCCAGGAATCTAGCACAGATACGCAGTATTTT. Translated, it gives CASSVQESSTDTQYF.

This chain joins TRBV5-1 and TRBJ2-5; 7 positions match TRBD2. CDR3 length: 18 amino acids. Germline CDR1 reads SGHRS; CDR2 reads YFSETQ. The junction had 21 bases not matched to a gene; V was cut back by 4 bases and J by 6 bases. The CDR3 spells CASSVGLNPGLLSKTQYF. Written as DNA, the CDR3 is TGCGCCAGCAGCGTAGGCCTCAACCCGGGACTACTTTCGAAGACCCAGTACTTC.

This clone was found a few times. This chain links TRBV30 with TRBJ1-5; D gene ambiguous. V lost 1 base and J lost 8, with 15 bases in between. The length of the CDR3 is 14 residues. The germline CDR1 and CDR2 sequences are GTSNPN and SVGIG (reference sequence). In DNA form, the CDR3 reads TGTGCCTGGAGTGGGGCCTCTTTCCAAGAGCCCCAGCATTTT. This gives the protein CAWSGASFQEPQHF.

The rearrangement uses TRBV12-3 or TRBV12-4 and TRBJ1-2; no clear D. The CDR3 covers 13 residues. V was cut by 3 bases and J by 4 bases, with 9 bases left in between. CDR3 residues: CASSFGKPYGYTF. The CDR3 DNA is TGTGCCAGCAGTTTCGGGAAACCCTATGGCTACACCTTC.

This clone showed up just a few times. Other DNA sequences from this sample encode an identical CDR3 as well. The chain recombines TRBV7-3 with TRBJ2-5; TRBD1 might be the D (6 bases). The CDR3 sequence is 13 residues long. Germline-derived CDR1 and CDR2 are SGHTA and FQGTGA. Trimming left V 4 bases short and J 3 bases short, with 9 bases between. The CDR3, as DNA: TGTGCCAGCAGCTCGGGACAAAAAGAGACCCAGTACTTC. This sequence encodes CASSSGQKETQYF.

This clone was seen just once. This chain connects TRBV10-3 to TRBJ2-5, with TRBD1 matching over 8 bases. This CDR3 contains 16 residues. V shed 3 bases and J 2 bases; nucleotides not matched to a gene: 8. Germline CDR1 and CDR2: ENHRY and SYGVKD. The CDR3 spells CAISDPSRGLQETQYF. CDR3 sequence (DNA): TGTGCCATCAGTGACCCGAGCAGGGGGCTTCAAGAGACCCAGTACTTC.

V and J are TRBV3-1 (or the pseudogene TRBV3-2) and TRBJ2-1, with TRBD2 matching 10 bases. This CDR3 comprises 18 residues. Germline V gene sequence: CDR1 LGHDT, CDR2 YNNKEL (reference sequence). With V trimmed by 4 bases and J by 2 bases, 11 bases remained unmatched. The CDR3 spells CASSPRRTSGLPYNEQFF. The CDR3 nucleotides read TGTGCCAGCAGCCCCCGCAGGACTAGCGGATTACCCTACAATGAGCAGTTCTTC.

The V gene is TRBV7-2, the J gene TRBJ2-1; 7 bases are shared with TRBD1. CDR1 is SGHTA and CDR2 is FQGNSA in the germline V gene. CDR3 length equals 15 residues. V was clipped by 2 bases and J by 2 bases; unmatched bases: 3. CDR3 nucleotides: TGTGCCAGCAGCTTAACGGGACAGACCTACAATGAGCAGTTCTTC. Encoded protein: CASSLTGQTYNEQFF.

A single count supports this clone. The chain is built from TRBV11-2 and TRBJ2-5; 8 positions agree with TRBD2. The ends lost 5 bases at V and 5 bases at J; junction bases unmatched: 7. This CDR3 has 14 residues. The germline CDR1 and CDR2 sequences are SGHAT and FQNNGV. The CDR3 sequence is CASSHGAGGETQYF. The CDR3 DNA follows: TGTGCCAGCAGCCACGGGGCGGGGGGTGAGACCCAGTACTTC.

V is TRBV12-3 or TRBV12-4 and J is TRBJ1-1, with no clear D. Trimming pared 2 bases from V and 6 bases from J, leaving 10 bases between. The CDR3 sequence is 13 residues long. CDR3 nucleotide sequence: TGTGCCAGCAGTTTAACGCGGAAGGCTGAAGCTTTCTTT. This codes for CASSLTRKAEAFF.

CDR3 in amino acids: CASREGQDTSYEQYF. The DNA of the CDR3 is TGTGCCAGCAGAGAAGGACAGGACACCTCCTACGAGCAGTACTTC. This chain links TRBV11-1 with TRBJ2-7; 7 bases match TRBD1. V lost 6 bases and J lost 0; bases outside the gene matches: 8. Germline V gene lookup returns CDR1 SGHAT and CDR2 FQDESV (reference sequence). This CDR3 spans 15 amino acids.

The chain employs TRBV6-5 and TRBJ2-5; a possible D gene is TRBD2 (5 bases). Trimming took 6 bases from V and 5 from J, leaving 13 bases between them. Germline CDR1 is MNHEY and CDR2 is SVGAGI. CDR3 length: 13 residues. The CDR3 DNA sequence: TGTGCCAGCAGCCCCCCCCGCGGGGAGACCCAGTACTTC. This codes for CASSPPRGETQYF.

This rearrangement joins TRBV28 to TRBJ1-4, with D unresolved. Trimming took off 4 bases at V and 4 bases at J, with 7 bases between the two ends. CDR3 length: 13 amino acids. Germline V gives CDR1 MDHEN, CDR2 SYDVKM. The CDR3 reads CASSSGNNEKLFF. The CDR3 DNA reads as TGTGCCAGCAGTTCGGGGAATAATGAAAAACTGTTTTTT.

The gene calls are TRBV5-4 and TRBJ2-7; D is undetermined. The V gene lost 0 bases and the J gene lost 2 bases, with 12 bases spanning the gap. The germline V gene has CDR1 SGHNT and CDR2 YYREEE (reference sequence). There are 15 residues in the CDR3. The CDR3 here is CASSLGASLTYEQYF. The CDR3 nucleotides read TGTGCCAGCAGCTTGGGGGCAAGCCTAACCTACGAGCAGTACTTC.

This clone was recorded once. The V and J genes are TRBV27 and TRBJ2-5, with unresolved D. Trimming pared 5 bases from V and 5 bases from J, leaving 15 bases between. Germline V gene data show CDR1 as MNHEY and CDR2 as SMNVEV (reference sequence). The CDR3 sequence is 14 residues long. The CDR3 DNA sequence: TGTGCCAGCAGTCTTATGGCCGGGTCGGAGACCCAGTACTTC. Translated: CASSLMAGSETQYF.

V usage is TRBV7-2 and J usage is TRBJ2-7; tentatively, D is TRBD2 (5 bases). This CDR3 spans 14 amino acids. Trimming cost V 1 base and J 7 bases, with 14 bases left between them. In germline, CDR1 is SGHTA, CDR2 FQGNSA. CDR3 amino acids: CASSLEAEAAEQYF. In DNA, the CDR3 is TGTGCCAGCAGCTTAGAAGCGGAGGCGGCAGAGCAGTACTTC.

The J gene is TRBJ2-1, the V gene TRBV11-3; tentative D call: TRBD2 (6 bases). The CDR3 spans 14 residues. V dropped 5 bases and J dropped 7 bases, with 15 bases sitting between them. CDR1 is SGHNT and CDR2 is YENEEA in the germline V gene. CDR3: CASSMSGGANEQFF. Here the CDR3 DNA reads TGTGCCAGCAGCATGAGCGGCGGGGCTAATGAGCAGTTCTTC.

The rearrangement links TRBV18 to TRBJ1-1; D is undetermined. V was trimmed by 4 bases and J by 1 base, leaving 19 bases between them. The germline V gene has CDR1 KGHSH and CDR2 LQKENI. This CDR3 has 17 residues. The CDR3 sequence is CASSQSAFGGRNTEAFF. DNA of the CDR3: TGTGCCAGCTCACAAAGCGCCTTCGGCGGCCGGAACACTGAAGCTTTCTTT.

V usage is TRBV19 and J usage is TRBJ1-5, with D perhaps TRBD1 (5 bases). The CDR3 is 15 amino acids. CDR1 and CDR2 (germline): LNHDA, SQIVND (reference sequence). Trimming pared 4 bases from V and 4 bases from J, leaving 14 bases between. DNA of the CDR3: TGTGCCAGTAGTAATAAGGCAGGGCTAAATCAGCCCCAGCATTTT. Its translation is CASSNKAGLNQPQHF.